This T cell receptor (beta chain) was obtained from a study of cytomegalovirus exposure and HLA in healthy donors. PCR employed 60 Vbeta and 13 Jbeta primers. Clones were read by immunoSEQ multiplex PCR, and TCRdb kept only the in-frame ones, dropping some. The repertoire consists of 150,000 to 200,000 clones, with around 65% occurring once and the leading ten covering 2.5% to 3%. Germline CDR1 reads MGHRA; CDR2 reads YSYEKL. The CDR3 extends over 14 amino acids. Trimming stripped 0 bases from V and 5 bases from J, with 10 bases between. The sample holds one count of this clone. What it binds is unknown. General study results and limits: Presence/absence analyses assumed roughly uniform sequencing depth across donors. Common viral pathogens seemed, in a later analysis, to connect with several of the most significant clusters. 16,951 TCR beta sequences were associated with HLA alleles at 0.05 false discovery rate in a later analysis.

The sequence was collected from a woman between 40 and 55 years old in good health and CMV-seropositive. Material for sequencing was PBMCs. The V call is TRBV4-1, the J call TRBJ2-5; D is unclear. The CDR3 sequence: CASSQDMVRETQYF. The CDR3 DNA sequence: TGCGCCAGCAGCCAAGATATGGTGAGGGAGACCCAGTACTTC.